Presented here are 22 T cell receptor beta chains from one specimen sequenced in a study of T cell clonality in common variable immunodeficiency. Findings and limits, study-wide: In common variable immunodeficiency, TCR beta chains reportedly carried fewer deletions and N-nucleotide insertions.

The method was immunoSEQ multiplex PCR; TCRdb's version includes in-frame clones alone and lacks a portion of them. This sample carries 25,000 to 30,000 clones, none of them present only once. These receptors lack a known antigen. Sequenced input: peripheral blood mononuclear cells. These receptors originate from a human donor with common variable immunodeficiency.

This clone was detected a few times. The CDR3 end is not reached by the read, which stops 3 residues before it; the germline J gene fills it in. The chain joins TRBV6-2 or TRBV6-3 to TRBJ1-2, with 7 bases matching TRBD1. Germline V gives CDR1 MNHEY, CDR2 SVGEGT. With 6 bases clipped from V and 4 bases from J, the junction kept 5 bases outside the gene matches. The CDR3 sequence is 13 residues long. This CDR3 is CASRKGQSYGYTF. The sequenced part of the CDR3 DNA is TGTGCCAGCAGGAAGGGACAGTCCTATGGC.

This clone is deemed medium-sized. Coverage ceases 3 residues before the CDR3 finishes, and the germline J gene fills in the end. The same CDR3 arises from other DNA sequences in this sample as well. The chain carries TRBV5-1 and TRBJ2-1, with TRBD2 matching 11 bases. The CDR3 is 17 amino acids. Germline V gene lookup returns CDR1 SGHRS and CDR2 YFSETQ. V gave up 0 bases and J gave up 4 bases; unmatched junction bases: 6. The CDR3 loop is CASSLAPLAGGYNEQFF. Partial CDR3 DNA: TGCGCCAGCAGCTTGGCCCCTCTAGCGGGGGGATACAATGAG.

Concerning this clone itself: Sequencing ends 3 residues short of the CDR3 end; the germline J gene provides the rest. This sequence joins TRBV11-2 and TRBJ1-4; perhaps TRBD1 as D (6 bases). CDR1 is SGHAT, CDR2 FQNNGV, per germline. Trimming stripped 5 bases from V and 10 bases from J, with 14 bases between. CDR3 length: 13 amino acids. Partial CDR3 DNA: TGTGCCAGCAGCCTGAACAGGGATCCAAAA. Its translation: CASSLNRDPK. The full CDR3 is CASSLNRDPKLFF. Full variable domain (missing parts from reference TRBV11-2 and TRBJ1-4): EAGVAQSPRYKIIEKRQSVAFWCNPISGHATLYWYQQILGQGPKLLIQFQNNGVVDDSQLPKDRFSAERLKGVDSTLKIQPAKLEDSAVYLCASSLNRDPKLFFGSGTQLSVL.

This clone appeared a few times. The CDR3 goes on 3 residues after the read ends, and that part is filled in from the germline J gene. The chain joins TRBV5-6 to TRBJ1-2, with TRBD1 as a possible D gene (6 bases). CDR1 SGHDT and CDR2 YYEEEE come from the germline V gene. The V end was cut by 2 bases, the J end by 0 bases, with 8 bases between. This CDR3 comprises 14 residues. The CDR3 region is CASSLQGTNYGYTF. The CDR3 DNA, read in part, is TGTGCCAGCAGCTTACAGGGTACTAACTATGGC.

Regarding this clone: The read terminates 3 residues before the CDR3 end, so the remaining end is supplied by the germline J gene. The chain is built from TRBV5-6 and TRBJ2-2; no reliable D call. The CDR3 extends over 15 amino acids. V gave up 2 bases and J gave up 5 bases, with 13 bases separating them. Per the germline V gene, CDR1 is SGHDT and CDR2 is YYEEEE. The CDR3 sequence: CASSFLRVETGELFF. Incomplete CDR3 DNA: TGTGCCAGCAGCTTTTTACGGGTGGAGACCGGGGAG.

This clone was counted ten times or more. CDR3 DNA, as far as it was read: TGTGCCAGTAGTATACCTTGGGACAGCCTTTTAGCCAAAAACATT. Translated, it gives CASSIPWDSLLAKNI. The CDR3, in full, reads CASSIPWDSLLAKNIQYF. The chain carries TRBV19 and TRBJ2-4, with TRBD1 matching over 7 bases. Read sequence stops 3 residues before the CDR3 end, and the germline J gene provides the missing end. With V trimmed by 2 bases and J by 0 bases, 10 bases remained unmatched. Germline V CDR1 and CDR2: LNHDA, SQIVND (reference sequence). The CDR3 length is 18 residues.

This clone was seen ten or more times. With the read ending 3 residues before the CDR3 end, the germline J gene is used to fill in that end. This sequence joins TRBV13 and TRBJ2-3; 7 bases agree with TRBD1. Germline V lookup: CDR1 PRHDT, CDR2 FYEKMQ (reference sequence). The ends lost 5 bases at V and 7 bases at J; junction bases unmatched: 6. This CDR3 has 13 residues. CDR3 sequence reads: CASSPDRVHTQYF. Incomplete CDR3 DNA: TGTGCCAGCAGCCCCGACAGGGTGCATACG.

The sequenced CDR3 bases are TGTGCCAGCAGCCAGGGCGCATCAGGAAACACC. This encodes CASSQGASGNT. The CDR3 reads in full as CASSQGASGNTIYF. J is TRBJ1-3 and V is TRBV7-9; D may be TRBD1 (5 bases). The read ends 3 residues before the CDR3 terminus; that terminus is restored from the germline J gene. Trimming took 5 bases from V and 4 from J, leaving 12 bases between them. Germline V CDR1 and CDR2: SEHNR, FQNEAQ (reference sequence). This CDR3 comprises 14 residues. The entire variable domain, with the rest obtained from reference TRBV7-9 and TRBJ1-3, is as follows: DTGVSQNPRHKITKRGQNVTFRCDPISEHNRLYWYRQTLGQGPEFLTYFQNEAQLEKSRLLSDRFSAERPKGSFSTLEIQRTEQGDSAMYLCASSQGASGNTIYFGEGSWLTVV.

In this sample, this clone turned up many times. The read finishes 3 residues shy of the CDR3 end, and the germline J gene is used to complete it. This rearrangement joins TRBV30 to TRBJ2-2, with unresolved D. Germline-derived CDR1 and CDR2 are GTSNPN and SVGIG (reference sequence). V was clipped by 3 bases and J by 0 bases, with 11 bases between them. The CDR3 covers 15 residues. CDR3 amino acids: CAWRPLLSNTGELFF. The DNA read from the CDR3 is TGTGCCTGGAGACCCTTACTTTCGAACACCGGGGAG.

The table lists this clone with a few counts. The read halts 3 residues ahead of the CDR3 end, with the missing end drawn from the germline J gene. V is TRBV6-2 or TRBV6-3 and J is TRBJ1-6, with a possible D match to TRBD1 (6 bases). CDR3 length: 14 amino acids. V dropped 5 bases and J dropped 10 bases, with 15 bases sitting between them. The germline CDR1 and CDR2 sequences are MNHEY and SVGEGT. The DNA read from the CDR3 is TGTGCCAGCAGTGCAGGGGCCACAAAGTCACCC. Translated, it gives CASSAGATKSP. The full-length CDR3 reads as CASSAGATKSPLHF.

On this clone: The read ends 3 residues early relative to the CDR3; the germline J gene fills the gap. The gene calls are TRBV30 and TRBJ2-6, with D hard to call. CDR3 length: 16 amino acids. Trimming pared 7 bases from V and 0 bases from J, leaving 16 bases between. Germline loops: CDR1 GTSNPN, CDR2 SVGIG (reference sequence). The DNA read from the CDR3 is TGTGCCTCCCTAGATTGGAGAGACTCTGGGGCCAACGTC. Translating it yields CASLDWRDSGANV. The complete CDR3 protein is CASLDWRDSGANVLTF.

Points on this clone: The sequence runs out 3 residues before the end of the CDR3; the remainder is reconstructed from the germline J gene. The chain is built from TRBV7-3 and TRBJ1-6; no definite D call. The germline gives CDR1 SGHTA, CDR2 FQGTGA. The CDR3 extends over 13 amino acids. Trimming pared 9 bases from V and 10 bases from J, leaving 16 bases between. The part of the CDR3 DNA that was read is TGTGCCAGTGCTCAGGATCGCGCGTCACCC. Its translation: CASAQDRASP. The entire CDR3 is CASAQDRASPLHF.

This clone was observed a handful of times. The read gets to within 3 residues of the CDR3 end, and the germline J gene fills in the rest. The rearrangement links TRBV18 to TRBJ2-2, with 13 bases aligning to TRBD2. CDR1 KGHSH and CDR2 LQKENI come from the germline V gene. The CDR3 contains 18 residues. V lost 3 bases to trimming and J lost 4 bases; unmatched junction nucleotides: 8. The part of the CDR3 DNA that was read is TGTGCCAGCTCACCGGCGGGACTAGCGGGGTCGGGCACCGGGGAG. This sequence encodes CASSPAGLAGSGTGE. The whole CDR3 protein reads CASSPAGLAGSGTGELFF.

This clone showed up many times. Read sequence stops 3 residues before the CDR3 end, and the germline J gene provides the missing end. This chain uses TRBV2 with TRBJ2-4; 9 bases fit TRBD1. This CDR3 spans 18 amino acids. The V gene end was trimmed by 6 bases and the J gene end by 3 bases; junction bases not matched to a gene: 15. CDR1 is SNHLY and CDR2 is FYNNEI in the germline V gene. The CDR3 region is CASSEGQGGGVGKNIQYF. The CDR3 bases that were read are TGTGCCAGCAGCGAGGGACAGGGAGGGGGGGTAGGCAAAAACATT.

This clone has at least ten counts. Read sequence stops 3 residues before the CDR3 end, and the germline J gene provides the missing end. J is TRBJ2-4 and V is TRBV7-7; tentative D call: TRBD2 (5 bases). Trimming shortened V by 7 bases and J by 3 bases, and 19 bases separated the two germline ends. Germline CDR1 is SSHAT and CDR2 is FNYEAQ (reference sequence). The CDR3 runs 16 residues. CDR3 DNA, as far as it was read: TGTGCCAGCAATGGACTCCCCGGTCCCGGCAAAAACATT. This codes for CASNGLPGPGKNI. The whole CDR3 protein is CASNGLPGPGKNIQYF. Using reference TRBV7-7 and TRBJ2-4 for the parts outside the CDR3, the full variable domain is GAGVSQSPRYKVTKRGQDVTLRCDPISSHATLYWYQQALGQGPEFLTYFNYEAQPDKSGLPSDRFSAERPEGSISTLTIQRTEQRDSAMYRCASNGLPGPGKNIQYFGAGTRLSVL.

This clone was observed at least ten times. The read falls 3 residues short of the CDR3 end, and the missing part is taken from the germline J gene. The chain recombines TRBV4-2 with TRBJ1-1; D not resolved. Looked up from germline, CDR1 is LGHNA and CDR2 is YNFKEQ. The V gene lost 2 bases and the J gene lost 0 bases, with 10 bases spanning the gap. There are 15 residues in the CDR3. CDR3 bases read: TGTGCCAGCAGCCAAAGAAAGGGTATGAACACTGAA. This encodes CASSQRKGMNTE. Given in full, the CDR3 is CASSQRKGMNTEAFF.

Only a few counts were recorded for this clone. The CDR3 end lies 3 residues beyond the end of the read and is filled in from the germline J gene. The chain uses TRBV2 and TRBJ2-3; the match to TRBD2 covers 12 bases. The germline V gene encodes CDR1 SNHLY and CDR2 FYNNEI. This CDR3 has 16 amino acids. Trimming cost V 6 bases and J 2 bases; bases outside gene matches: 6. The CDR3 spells CASRPLAGGPTDTQYF. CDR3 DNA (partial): TGTGCCAGCAGACCCCTAGCGGGGGGGCCCACAGATACG.

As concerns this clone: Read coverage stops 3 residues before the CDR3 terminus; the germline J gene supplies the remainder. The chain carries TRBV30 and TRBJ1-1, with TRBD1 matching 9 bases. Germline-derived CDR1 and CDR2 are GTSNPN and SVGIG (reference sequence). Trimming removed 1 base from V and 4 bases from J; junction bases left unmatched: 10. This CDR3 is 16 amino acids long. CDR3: CAWSEPLQGAGTEAFF. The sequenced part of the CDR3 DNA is TGTGCCTGGAGTGAACCCTTACAGGGGGCCGGCACTGAA.

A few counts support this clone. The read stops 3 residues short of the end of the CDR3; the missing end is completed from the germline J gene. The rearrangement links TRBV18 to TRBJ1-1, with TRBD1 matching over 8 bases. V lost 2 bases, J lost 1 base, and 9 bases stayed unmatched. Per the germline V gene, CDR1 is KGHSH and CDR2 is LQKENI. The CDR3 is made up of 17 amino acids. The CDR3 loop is CASSPLADRGGNTEAFF. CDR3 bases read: TGTGCCAGCTCACCATTGGCCGACAGGGGAGGGAACACTGAA.

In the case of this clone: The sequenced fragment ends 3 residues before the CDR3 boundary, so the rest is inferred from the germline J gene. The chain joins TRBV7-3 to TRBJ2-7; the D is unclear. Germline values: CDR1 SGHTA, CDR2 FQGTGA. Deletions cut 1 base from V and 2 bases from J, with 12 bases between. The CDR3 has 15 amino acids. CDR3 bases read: TGTGCCAGCAGCTTAAAGGGTGTTAACCCCTACGAG. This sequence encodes CASSLKGVNPYE. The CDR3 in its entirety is CASSLKGVNPYEQYF.

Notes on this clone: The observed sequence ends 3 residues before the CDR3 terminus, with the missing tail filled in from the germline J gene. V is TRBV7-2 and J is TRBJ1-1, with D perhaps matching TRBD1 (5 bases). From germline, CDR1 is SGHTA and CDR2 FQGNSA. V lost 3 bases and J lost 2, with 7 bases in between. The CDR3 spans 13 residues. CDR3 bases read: TGTGCCAGCAGCTTCCAGGGAAACACTGAA. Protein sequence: CASSFQGNTE. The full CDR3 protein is CASSFQGNTEAFF. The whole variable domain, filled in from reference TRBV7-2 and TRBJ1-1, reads GAGVSQSPSNKVTEKGKDVELRCDPISGHTALYWYRQSLGQGLEFLIYFQGNSAPDKSGLPSDRFSAERTGGSVSTLTIQRTQQEDSAVYLCASSFQGNTEAFFGQGTRLTVV.

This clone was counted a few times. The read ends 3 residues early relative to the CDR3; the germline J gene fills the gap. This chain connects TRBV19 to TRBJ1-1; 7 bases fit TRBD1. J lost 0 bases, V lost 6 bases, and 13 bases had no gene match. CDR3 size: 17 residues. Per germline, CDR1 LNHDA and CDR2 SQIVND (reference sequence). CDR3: CASRHSTGQPLNTEAFF. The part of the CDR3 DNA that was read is TGTGCCAGTAGGCACTCGACGGGACAGCCCTTGAACACTGAA.